The 19 T cell receptor beta chains given below trace back to one sample, sequenced in a study of CD8 T cells in ankylosing spondylitis. The study's findings and limits: Ankylosing spondylitis blood appeared to carry a characteristic TCR beta motif of seven to nine highly homologous variants.

TCRdb reprocessed the 5' RACE reads via MiXCR and lists one record per CDR3 protein. The sample consists of some 840,000 distinct CDR3 sequences, about 12% of them appearing once. Their antigens are not known. The sequenced sample was blood, either unsorted or a sorted T cell fraction (not recorded which). These receptors all stem from a male donor with ankylosing spondylitis.

This clonotype occurred a few times. The chain is built from TRBV27 and TRBJ1-4; D ambiguous. The V and J ends lost 4 bases and 0 bases respectively, with 6 bases between them. This CDR3 comprises 14 residues. Looked up from germline, CDR1 is MNHEY and CDR2 is SMNVEV (reference sequence). The CDR3 reads CASSSVTTNEKLFF. As DNA, the CDR3 is TGTGCCAGCAGTTCAGTAACAACTAATGAAAAACTGTTTTTT.

This clonotype has a handful of counts. The chain links TRBV7-8 to TRBJ2-7; D is perhaps TRBD1 or TRBD2 (6 bases each). Germline loops: CDR1 SGHVS, CDR2 FQNEAQ. Deletions cut 1 base from V and 5 bases from J, with 15 bases between. The CDR3 consists of 15 residues. The DNA for the CDR3 is TGTGCCAGCAGCTTAGTTCTTCTGGGGGGCAACGAGCAGTACTTC. It translates to CASSLVLLGGNEQYF.

The chain links TRBV3-1 to TRBJ2-7; D possibly uses TRBD1 or TRBD2 (6 bases each). This CDR3 is 15 amino acids long. The germline V gene encodes CDR1 LGHDT and CDR2 YNNKEL (reference sequence). Between the trimmed V and J ends, which lost 2 bases and 3 bases, there was a span of 14 bases. DNA for the CDR3: TGTGCCAGCAGCCAAAGGGGGGCAGGGCGCTACGAGCAGTACTTC. Translated, it gives CASSQRGAGRYEQYF.

V gene TRBV20-1 combines with J gene TRBJ1-1; D is possibly TRBD1 (6 bases). Looked up from germline, CDR1 is DFQATT and CDR2 is SNEGSKA (reference sequence). V shed 6 bases and J shed 0 bases, with 11 bases lying between them. This CDR3 has 13 amino acids. The CDR3 sequence is CSAYRDMNTEAFF. Written as DNA, the CDR3 is TGCAGTGCCTACAGGGACATGAACACTGAAGCTTTCTTT.

The J gene is TRBJ2-1, the V gene TRBV11-2; 8 nucleotides line up with TRBD1. The germline V gene encodes CDR1 SGHAT and CDR2 FQNNGV. Trimming cost V 6 bases and J 8 bases; bases outside gene matches: 15. The CDR3 is 16 residues long. The CDR3 DNA is TGTGCCAGCAGACGACAGGGGACTTCGGGTATTGATGAGCAGTTCTTC. Translated, it gives CASRRQGTSGIDEQFF.

This clonotype showed up just a few times. The CDR3: CASRMRAVQETQYF. CDR3 coding DNA: TGTGCCAGCAGAATGAGGGCCGTACAAGAGACCCAGTACTTC. The chain is built from TRBV28 and TRBJ2-5, with TRBD2 as a possible D gene (5 bases). The CDR3 contains 14 residues. Germline values: CDR1 MDHEN, CDR2 SYDVKM. V gave up 6 bases and J gave up 2 bases, with 13 bases separating them. The full variable domain, completed using reference TRBV28 and TRBJ2-5, is DVKVTQSSRYLVKRTGEKVFLECVQDMDHENMFWYRQDPGLGLRLIYFSYDVKMKEKGDIPEGYSVSREKKERFSLILESASTNQTSMYLCASRMRAVQETQYFGPGTRLLVL.

The chain combines TRBV5-4 with TRBJ2-7; 7 bases match TRBD1. The CDR3 loop spans 13 amino acids. Germline lookup yields CDR1 SGHNT and CDR2 YYREEE (reference sequence). J lost 0 bases, V lost 7 bases, and 4 bases had no gene match. As DNA, the CDR3 is TGTGCCAGCCACCACAGGGGCTCCTACGAGCAGTACTTC. This translates into CASHHRGSYEQYF.

Details on this clonotype: Since a much larger clone is just one base distant, this may be a read error. The chain joins TRBV29-1 to TRBJ2-1; D gene unclear. The germline gives CDR1 SQVTM, CDR2 ANQGSEA. V lost 3 bases and J lost 5, with 14 bases in between. This CDR3 is 14 amino acids long. CDR3 region: CSVDLGKVDNEQFF. The CDR3 DNA follows: TGCAGCGTTGACTTAGGAAAGGTGGACAATGAGCAGTTCTTC.

The genes are TRBV7-2 and TRBJ1-6, with D unclear. The CDR3 consists of 15 residues. Per germline, CDR1 SGHTA and CDR2 FQGNSA. Trimming cost V 3 bases and J 6 bases, with 12 bases left between them. DNA for the CDR3: TGTGCCAGCAGCTTTAGTACGGCAGCTAATTCACCCCTCCACTTT. Translated: CASSFSTAANSPLHF.

This clonotype was observed a handful of times. The chain employs TRBV20-1 and TRBJ2-4, with D unresolved. Trimming shortened V by 0 bases and J by 2 bases, and 11 bases separated the two germline ends. The CDR3 has 15 residues. Germline V CDR1 and CDR2: DFQATT, SNEGSKA (reference sequence). The CDR3 nucleotides read TGCAGTGCTAGAGATCCTCGCTATACCAAAAACATTCAGTACTTC. It is translated as CSARDPRYTKNIQYF.

This clonotype has a handful of counts. The chain joins TRBV12-3 or TRBV12-4 to TRBJ1-2; D possibly corresponds to TRBD1 (5 bases). Trimming took off 4 bases at V and 5 bases at J, with 17 bases between the two ends. The CDR3 extends over 15 amino acids. CDR3 amino acids: CASSSPRPPGYGYTF. The CDR3 DNA reads TGTGCCAGCAGTTCCCCCCGCCCCCCAGGGTATGGCTACACCTTC.

The genes are TRBV20-1 and TRBJ2-7; 10 bases align to TRBD2. This CDR3 region has 15 residues. Germline assignment: CDR1 DFQATT and CDR2 SNEGSKA (reference sequence). The trim removed 5 bases at V and 2 bases at J, leaving 9 bases unmatched. The CDR3, as DNA: TGCAGTGCTCTAGATACTAGCGGGGCGGCCTACGAGCAGTACTTC. It yields the protein CSALDTSGAAYEQYF.

This clonotype appeared many times. J is TRBJ1-2 and V is TRBV29-1; D is undetermined. Trimming removed 6 bases from V and 2 bases from J, with 10 bases in between. Germline assignment: CDR1 SQVTM and CDR2 ANQGSEA. CDR3 length equals 12 residues. This CDR3 is CSVWRVNYGYTF. DNA of the CDR3: TGCAGCGTGTGGAGAGTCAACTATGGCTACACCTTC.

V is TRBV7-9 and J is TRBJ1-1; D is unclear. Trimming removed 6 bases from V and 0 bases from J, with 11 bases in between. This CDR3 is built from 14 residues. Germline loops: CDR1 SEHNR, CDR2 FQNEAQ (reference sequence). CDR3 protein: CASSPTELNTEAFF. In nucleotides, the CDR3 is TGTGCCAGCAGTCCAACAGAATTGAACACTGAAGCTTTCTTT. Combining the CDR3 with reference TRBV7-9 and TRBJ1-1 gives the whole variable domain DTGVSQNPRHKITKRGQNVTFRCDPISEHNRLYWYRQTLGQGPEFLTYFQNEAQLEKSRLLSDRFSAERPKGSFSTLEIQRTEQGDSAMYLCASSPTELNTEAFFGQGTRLTVV.

Ten or more counts support this clonotype. The genes are TRBV5-1 and TRBJ2-5; 7 bases are shared with TRBD1. V shed 0 bases, J shed 2 bases, and the junction held 1 base outside the gene matches. There are 14 residues in the CDR3. Germline loops: CDR1 SGHRS, CDR2 YFSETQ. CDR3 coding DNA: TGCGCCAGCAGCTTGGGCAGGGGGCAAGAGACCCAGTACTTC. Translating gives CASSLGRGQETQYF.

V is TRBV28 and J is TRBJ2-1; TRBD1 might be the D (7 bases). The germline CDR1 and CDR2 sequences are MDHEN and SYDVKM. V dropped 6 bases and J dropped 0 bases, with 15 bases sitting between them. This CDR3 contains 16 residues. The chain's CDR3 is CASSPRGEISYNEQFF. CDR3 sequence (DNA): TGTGCCAGCAGCCCCAGGGGGGAGATCTCCTACAATGAGCAGTTCTTC. Together with reference TRBV28 and TRBJ2-1, the CDR3 gives the full variable domain: DVKVTQSSRYLVKRTGEKVFLECVQDMDHENMFWYRQDPGLGLRLIYFSYDVKMKEKGDIPEGYSVSREKKERFSLILESASTNQTSMYLCASSPRGEISYNEQFFGPGTRLTVL.

The chain carries TRBV28 and TRBJ2-5; D possibly corresponds to TRBD2 (5 bases). This CDR3 spans 15 amino acids. The V and J ends lost 3 bases and 6 bases respectively, with 17 bases between them. Per the germline V gene, CDR1 is MDHEN and CDR2 is SYDVKM. CDR3 sequence reads: CASSFSSGVGKTQYF. The CDR3 DNA reads as TGTGCCAGCAGTTTTAGCTCCGGGGTCGGGAAGACCCAGTACTTC.

The chain couples TRBV7-2 to TRBJ2-1; 9 bases map to TRBD2. The V and J ends lost 5 bases and 8 bases, in that order; junction bases with no gene match: 10. Germline values: CDR1 SGHTA, CDR2 FQGNSA. The CDR3 covers 15 residues. CDR3 nucleotides: TGTGCCAGCAGCGCGAGGGGGCTAGCGGGGCATGAGCAGTTCTTC. It translates to CASSARGLAGHEQFF.

The J gene is TRBJ2-5, the V gene TRBV9; D is uncertain. V shed 0 bases and J shed 1 base, with 16 bases lying between them. Per the germline V gene, CDR1 is SGDLS and CDR2 is YYNGEE. This CDR3 is 17 amino acids long. This CDR3 reads CASSVVSAANTQETQYF. As DNA, the CDR3 is TGTGCCAGCAGCGTAGTATCGGCAGCCAACACCCAAGAGACCCAGTACTTC.